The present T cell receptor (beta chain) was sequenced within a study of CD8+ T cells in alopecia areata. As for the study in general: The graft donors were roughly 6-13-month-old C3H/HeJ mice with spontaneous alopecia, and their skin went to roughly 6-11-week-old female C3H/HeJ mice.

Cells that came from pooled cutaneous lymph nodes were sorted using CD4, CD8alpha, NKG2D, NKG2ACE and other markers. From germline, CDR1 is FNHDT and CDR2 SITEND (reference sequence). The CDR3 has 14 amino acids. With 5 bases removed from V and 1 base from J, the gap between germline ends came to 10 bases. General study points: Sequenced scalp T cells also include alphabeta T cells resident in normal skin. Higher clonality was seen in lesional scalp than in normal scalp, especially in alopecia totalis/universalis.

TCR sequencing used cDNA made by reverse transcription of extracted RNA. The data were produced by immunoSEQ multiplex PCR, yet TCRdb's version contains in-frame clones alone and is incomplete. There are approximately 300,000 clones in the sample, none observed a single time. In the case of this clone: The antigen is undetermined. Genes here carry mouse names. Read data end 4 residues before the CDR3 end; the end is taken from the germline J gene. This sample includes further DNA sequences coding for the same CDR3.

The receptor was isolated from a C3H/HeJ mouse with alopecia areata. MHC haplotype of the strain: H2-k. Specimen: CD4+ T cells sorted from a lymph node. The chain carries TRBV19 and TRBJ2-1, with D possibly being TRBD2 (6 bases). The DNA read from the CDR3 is TGTGCCAGCAGCCTCCTGGGGAACTATGCT. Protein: CASSLLGNYA. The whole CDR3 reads CASSLLGNYAEQFF.